The 2 T cell receptor beta chains reported below all come from one sample, sequenced in a study of T cells after yellow fever vaccination. TCRdb reanalysed the 5' RACE reads using MiXCR and keeps one entry per CDR3 protein. The sample includes 300,000 to 400,000 distinct CDR3 sequences, roughly 9.4% of them seen just once. The source material was PBMCs, sampled on the day of the first yellow fever vaccination. These TCRs come from a man aged 18 to 30 who received the YFV17D yellow fever vaccine.

This chain uses TRBV5-1 with TRBJ2-5, with a tentative D call TRBD1 (5 bases). The CDR3 covers 17 residues. V lost 2 bases to trimming and J lost 1 base, with 18 bases between them. Germline CDR1 and CDR2: SGHRS and YFSETQ. CDR3 in amino acids: CASSLSGPLGFQETQYF. The CDR3 region has the DNA TGCGCCAGCAGCTTATCAGGGCCCCTAGGGTTCCAAGAGACCCAGTACTTC.

Many counts were recorded for this clonotype. The V and J genes are TRBV5-1 and TRBJ2-7, with 7 bases aligning to TRBD1. The CDR3 has 15 amino acids. J gave up 5 bases and V 5 bases, and 13 bases lay outside the gene matches. In germline, CDR1 is SGHRS, CDR2 YFSETQ. The CDR3 spells CASSQPGQRIHEQYF. The DNA of the CDR3 is TGCGCCAGCAGTCAACCGGGACAGAGGATCCACGAGCAGTACTTC.